These 29 T cell receptor beta chains were sequenced from one sample in a study of shared clonotypes between healthy human individuals. TCRdb's copy holds only in-frame clones and misses some; the assay was immunoSEQ multiplex PCR. The sample records hundreds of thousands of clones, roughly four fifths being singletons. The sequenced sample was PBMCs. The receptors originated from a middle-aged woman in good health. Some clones in this sample may be carry-over from other donors' samples.

This clone was detected only a few times. V gene TRBV7-9 combines with J gene TRBJ2-5, with 10 bases fitting TRBD2. This CDR3 is built from 16 residues. Germline assignment: CDR1 SEHNR and CDR2 FQNEAQ (reference sequence). V lost 2 bases and J lost 4; bases outside the gene matches: 7. CDR3 coding DNA: TGTGCCAGCAGCTTAAATGGCCTAGCGGGAGTAGAGACCCAGTACTTC. As protein: CASSLNGLAGVETQYF.

The chain carries TRBV15 and TRBJ2-3; weak D call: TRBD2 (5 bases). The CDR3 spans 14 residues. Per germline, CDR1 LNHNV and CDR2 YYDKDF (reference sequence). Trimming pared 1 base from V and 5 bases from J, leaving 10 bases between. The CDR3 sequence: CATSRALAEDTQYF. CDR3 in DNA: TGTGCCACCAGCAGAGCGCTAGCCGAAGATACGCAGTATTTT.

This clone was detected only a few times. J is TRBJ1-5 and V is TRBV5-1, with a tentative D call TRBD1 (6 bases). The CDR3 length is 14 residues. In germline, CDR1 is SGHRS, CDR2 YFSETQ. Trimming cost V 4 bases and J 2 bases, with 10 bases left between them. CDR3 nucleotides: TGCGCCAGCAGCCACAGGGATGGCAATCAGCCCCAGCATTTT. Translation gives CASSHRDGNQPQHF. Variable domain in full (rest from reference TRBV5-1 and TRBJ1-5): KAGVTQTPRYLIKTRGQQVTLSCSPISGHRSVSWYQQTPGQGLQFLFEYFSETQRNKGNFPGRFSGRQFSNSRSEMNVSTLELGDSALYLCASSHRDGNQPQHFGDGTRLSIL.

This clone turned up a few times. The V call is TRBV7-2, the J call TRBJ2-7; D gene unclear. Germline CDR1 SGHTA, CDR2 FQGNSA. This CDR3 is built from 16 residues. Trimming took 5 bases from V and 0 from J, leaving 17 bases between them. The CDR3 DNA follows: TGTGCCAGCAGCCCACTTACTACGGCTCCCTCCTACGAGCAGTACTTC. This gives the protein CASSPLTTAPSYEQYF.

This clone was seen once. V gene TRBV7-6 combines with J gene TRBJ2-7; D gene uncertain. The germline V and J ends were trimmed by 1 base and 7 bases, with 8 bases remaining between them. Germline CDR1 SGHVS, CDR2 FNYEAQ. This CDR3 comprises 12 residues. In DNA, the CDR3 is TGTGCCAGCAGCTTAGGGTTCGGGGAGCAGTACTTC. Translation: CASSLGFGEQYF. The entire variable domain, with the rest obtained from reference TRBV7-6 and TRBJ2-7, is as follows: GAGVSQSPRYKVTKRGQDVALRCDPISGHVSLYWYRQALGQGPEFLTYFNYEAQQDKSGLPNDRFSAERPEGSISTLTIQRTEQRDSAMYRCASSLGFGEQYFGPGTRLTVT.

This chain links TRBV30 with TRBJ1-2; no reliable D call. The V end lost 1 base, the J end lost 4 bases, and 7 bases lay between the germline ends. The CDR3 has 12 residues. The V gene's germline CDR1 is GTSNPN and CDR2 SVGIG (reference sequence). The DNA of the CDR3 is TGTGCCTGGAGTGAAAACAGCTATGGCTACACCTTC. Translation: CAWSENSYGYTF.

The chain is built from TRBV19 and TRBJ2-7; D possibly matches TRBD1 or TRBD2 (6 bases each). Germline assignment: CDR1 LNHDA and CDR2 SQIVND (reference sequence). The length of the CDR3 is 15 residues. Trimming removed 5 bases at V and 0 bases at J, with 14 bases between. CDR3 region: CASSLHRDSSYEQYF. The CDR3, as DNA: TGTGCCAGTAGTCTCCACAGGGACTCCTCCTACGAGCAGTACTTC. The complete variable domain, with remaining parts taken from reference TRBV19 and TRBJ2-7, reads DGGITQSPKYLFRKEGQNVTLSCEQNLNHDAMYWYRQDPGQGLRLIYYSQIVNDFQKGDIAEGYSVSREKKESFPLTVTSAQKNPTAFYLCASSLHRDSSYEQYFGPGTRLTVT.

This chain uses TRBV19 with TRBJ2-5; TRBD2 aligns across 7 bases. The junction had 8 bases not matched to a gene; V was cut back by 3 bases and J by 1 base. Germline V gives CDR1 LNHDA, CDR2 SQIVND (reference sequence). This CDR3 has 16 residues. Here the CDR3 DNA reads TGTGCCAGTAGTATTAGCCCCGGGGGGAGCCAAGAGACCCAGTACTTC. Protein sequence: CASSISPGGSQETQYF.

Comment on this clone: An end of the junction differs from the germline gene, which may be a read error. The CDR3 sequence: CASSPPGGRSEAFF. The CDR3 coding sequence is TGTGCCAGCTCCCCACCCGGGGGGCGGTCTGAAGCTTTCTTT. The chain recombines TRBV18 with TRBJ1-1, with D possibly being TRBD1 (6 bases). The CDR3 consists of 14 residues. Germline V gene lookup returns CDR1 KGHSH and CDR2 LQKENI.

Concerning this clone itself: This likely came from a read error, as a far larger clone is one base away. This chain links TRBV5-1 with TRBJ2-7; weak D call: TRBD2 (6 bases). Trimming took off 6 bases at V and 3 bases at J, with 13 bases between the two ends. The CDR3 is made up of 13 amino acids. Germline V CDR1 and CDR2: SGHRS, YFSETQ. CDR3 bases: TGCGCCAGCATGCTGCGGGATGGCTACGAGCAGTACTTC. Translation: CASMLRDGYEQYF.

CDR3 residues: CASSDGRTNTGELFF. CDR3 in DNA: TGTGCCAGCAGTGACGGACGTACGAACACCGGGGAGCTGTTTTTT. The chain employs TRBV2 and TRBJ2-2; D remains unclear. This CDR3 is built from 15 residues. Germline values: CDR1 SNHLY, CDR2 FYNNEI. V was trimmed by 3 bases and J by 0 bases, leaving 8 bases between them.

In the case of this clone: The same CDR3 can be traced to other DNA sequences in this sample. The rearrangement joins TRBV5-4 to TRBJ2-6, with unresolved D. V was clipped by 1 base and J by 1 base, with 6 bases between them. This CDR3 has 15 residues. Per the germline V gene, CDR1 is SGHNT and CDR2 is YYREEE (reference sequence). CDR3: CASSLPSSGANVLTF. The CDR3 DNA sequence: TGTGCCAGCAGCTTGCCCTCTTCTGGGGCCAACGTCCTGACTTTC. Complete variable domain (other parts from reference TRBV5-4 and TRBJ2-6): ETGVTQSPTHLIKTRGQQVTLRCSSQSGHNTVSWYQQALGQGPQFIFQYYREEENGRGNFPPRFSGLQFPNYSSELNVNALELDDSALYLCASSLPSSGANVLTFGAGSRLTVL.

The chain recombines TRBV4-3 with TRBJ2-1; D might be TRBD2 (7 bases). V shed 1 base and J shed 9 bases, with 13 bases lying between them. The CDR3 is 14 residues long. Germline values: CDR1 LGHNA, CDR2 YSLEER. The CDR3 bases are TGCGCCAGCAGCCAAGTACGGGGGGCGGGTGAGCAGTTCTTC. It specifies CASSQVRGAGEQFF.

This clone has just a few counts. The chain couples TRBV4-1 to TRBJ1-1; D perhaps matches TRBD1 (5 bases). Germline CDR1 is MGHRA and CDR2 is YSYEKL. The CDR3 is made up of 16 amino acids. Trimming shortened V by 5 bases and J by 5 bases, and 21 bases separated the two germline ends. CDR3 DNA: TGCGCCAGCAGCTACATAGCCGGGGGGAGACGGACTGAAGCTTTCTTT. Residues: CASSYIAGGRRTEAFF.

V and J are TRBV11-3 and TRBJ2-5, with 9 bases aligning to TRBD1. Per germline, CDR1 SGHNT and CDR2 YENEEA. Trimming took 5 bases from V and 3 from J; bases not matched to a gene: 10. The CDR3 contains 16 residues. CDR3 bases: TGTGCCAGCAGCCCTAACCCGGGACAGGGAGAAGAGACCCAGTACTTC. Its protein product is CASSPNPGQGEETQYF.

V and J are TRBV7-9 and TRBJ1-2; 8 bases agree with TRBD1. V lost 5 bases, J lost 0 bases, and 5 bases stayed unmatched. The CDR3 covers 15 residues. Per the germline V gene, CDR1 is SEHNR and CDR2 is FQNEAQ (reference sequence). In DNA form, the CDR3 reads TGTGCCAGCAGCGGCAGGACAGGGTCTAACTATGGCTACACCTTC. This gives the protein CASSGRTGSNYGYTF. The full variable domain, in which reference TRBV7-9 and TRBJ1-2 provide the parts outside the CDR3, is DTGVSQNPRHKITKRGQNVTFRCDPISEHNRLYWYRQTLGQGPEFLTYFQNEAQLEKSRLLSDRFSAERPKGSFSTLEIQRTEQGDSAMYLCASSGRTGSNYGYTFGSGTRLTVV.

V gene TRBV27 combines with J gene TRBJ1-1, with a possible D match to TRBD1 (6 bases). Germline V lookup: CDR1 MNHEY, CDR2 SMNVEV (reference sequence). V gave up 4 bases and J gave up 5 bases, with 11 bases separating them. The CDR3 consists of 13 residues. The CDR3 protein is CASSYRVGTEAFF. CDR3 DNA: TGTGCCAGCAGTTACAGGGTTGGAACTGAAGCTTTCTTT.

The chain has TRBV29-1 and TRBJ1-6; maybe TRBD1 (6 bases). V lost 6 bases and J lost 0, with 12 bases in between. Germline V gives CDR1 SQVTM, CDR2 ANQGSEA. The CDR3 is 15 residues long. The CDR3 sequence is CSVAKDSSYNSPLHF. DNA of the CDR3: TGCAGCGTCGCCAAGGACAGCTCCTATAATTCACCCCTCCACTTT. Full variable domain (outside the CDR3, taken from reference TRBV29-1 and TRBJ1-6): SAVISQKPSRDICQRGTSLTIQCQVDSQVTMMFWYRQQPGQSLTLIATANQGSEATYESGFVIDKFPISRPNLTFSTLTVSNMSPEDSSIYLCSVAKDSSYNSPLHFGNGTRLTVT.

The chain links TRBV27 to TRBJ1-5, with D uncertain. The V gene's germline CDR1 is MNHEY and CDR2 SMNVEV (reference sequence). V shed 7 bases and J shed 1 base, with 17 bases lying between them. The CDR3 consists of 16 residues. CDR3 DNA sequence: TGTGCCAGCAAACCTGGCCTAGGGTTAAGCAATCAGCCCCAGCATTTT. It translates to CASKPGLGLSNQPQHF.

The V and J genes are TRBV28 and TRBJ2-2, with D possibly called TRBD1 or TRBD2 (5 bases each). V shed 6 bases and J shed 4 bases, with 15 bases lying between them. Looked up from germline, CDR1 is MDHEN and CDR2 is SYDVKM. The CDR3 sequence is 15 residues long. The CDR3 region has the DNA TGTGCCAGCAGATTACCGGGACCCCCCACCGGGGAGCTGTTTTTT. It codes for CASRLPGPPTGELFF.

J is TRBJ1-5 and V is TRBV28; TRBD1 might be the D (6 bases). V was clipped by 6 bases and J by 5 bases, with 11 bases between them. This CDR3 contains 13 residues. From germline, CDR1 is MDHEN and CDR2 SYDVKM. In nucleotides, the CDR3 is TGTGCCAGCAGCCCCAACAGGGATCAGCCCCAGCATTTT. It codes for CASSPNRDQPQHF.

The chain is built from TRBV28 and TRBJ2-4; 10 bases fit TRBD1. V was pared by 7 bases and J by 5 bases, with 5 bases of the junction left unmatched. Germline values: CDR1 MDHEN, CDR2 SYDVKM. This CDR3 is built from 14 residues. DNA of the CDR3: TGTGCCAGCATCGACAGGGGGCGGGAAAACATTCAGTACTTC. It codes for CASIDRGRENIQYF. Supplemented by reference TRBV28 and TRBJ2-4, the full variable domain reads DVKVTQSSRYLVKRTGEKVFLECVQDMDHENMFWYRQDPGLGLRLIYFSYDVKMKEKGDIPEGYSVSREKKERFSLILESASTNQTSMYLCASIDRGRENIQYFGAGTRLSVL.

The rearrangement links TRBV28 to TRBJ2-5; maybe TRBD2 (6 bases). Germline CDR1 and CDR2: MDHEN and SYDVKM. There are 13 residues in the CDR3. Trimming removed 3 bases from V and 3 bases from J, with 8 bases in between. CDR3 coding DNA: TGTGCCAGCAGTTTTGTAGCGGAAGAGACCCAGTACTTC. It codes for CASSFVAEETQYF.

J is TRBJ2-7 and V is TRBV4-2; 7 bases fit TRBD2. This CDR3 is built from 16 residues. Germline V gene sequence: CDR1 LGHNA, CDR2 YNFKEQ. With 1 base clipped from V and 6 bases from J, the junction kept 12 bases outside the gene matches. The CDR3 DNA is TGTGCCAGCAGCCAAGGTTCGGGGACTACCCTCCCCGAGCAGTACTTC. Translated: CASSQGSGTTLPEQYF.

The chain combines TRBV11-2 with TRBJ2-1, with 9 bases aligning to TRBD2. After removal of 5 bases from V and 9 bases from J, the junction contained 8 bases not matched to a gene. CDR3 length: 14 amino acids. Looked up from germline, CDR1 is SGHAT and CDR2 is FQNNGV. CDR3 DNA: TGTGCCAGCAGCGCCGTTGGCGGGAGGGTTGAGCAGTTCTTC. This gives the protein CASSAVGGRVEQFF.

On this clone itself: A read error likely explains this, since a far larger clone differs by one base. The conserved phenylalanine or tryptophan is not found at the CDR3 terminus, so this likely reflects a read error. CDR3: CAISESIQGGTEAFS. The DNA of the CDR3 is TGTGCCATCAGTGAGTCAATACAGGGAGGGACTGAAGCTTTCTCT. The V and J genes are TRBV10-3 and TRBJ1-1, with D possibly TRBD1 on 6 matching bases. The V end was cut by 0 bases, the J end by 5 bases, with 13 bases between. From germline, CDR1 is ENHRY and CDR2 SYGVKD. This CDR3 region has 15 residues.

V usage is TRBV18 and J usage is TRBJ2-1; possibly TRBD1 for D (5 bases). CDR1 and CDR2 (germline): KGHSH, LQKENI. The V end was cut by 2 bases, the J end by 9 bases, with 17 bases between. This CDR3 spans 15 amino acids. In nucleotides, the CDR3 is TGTGCCAGCTCACCAAGGCAGGGTTCCAATGGTGAGCAGTTCTTC. It encodes CASSPRQGSNGEQFF.

The V gene is TRBV4-2, the J gene TRBJ2-7; 10 bases are a match to TRBD1. The CDR3 sequence is 14 residues long. Germline V gene sequence: CDR1 LGHNA, CDR2 YNFKEQ. V was pared by 3 bases and J by 4 bases, with 3 bases of the junction left unmatched. As DNA, the CDR3 is TGTGCCAGCAGCCAGAGACAGGGGGCTTACGAGCAGTACTTC. It specifies CASSQRQGAYEQYF.

The chain recombines TRBV18 with TRBJ2-6; D remains ambiguous. The CDR3 is 16 residues long. V dropped 6 bases and J dropped 0 bases, with 12 bases sitting between them. Germline CDR1 is KGHSH and CDR2 is LQKENI. The chain's CDR3 is CASSILRISGANVLTF. For the CDR3, the DNA is TGTGCCAGCTCTATACTAAGGATCTCTGGGGCCAACGTCCTGACTTTC.